The sample holds a few counts of the clone carrying this T cell receptor (beta chain). As yet, its antigen is unknown. Amplification used 60 Vbeta primers and 13 Jbeta primers. Sequencing used immunoSEQ multiplex PCR; TCRdb keeps in-frame clones, though not all of them. The sample lists around 120,000 clones, roughly 80% seen once, with 8.5% to 10% in the top ten. The data are from a study of cytomegalovirus exposure and HLA in healthy donors. Overall study results and limits: Certain indistinguishable V segments, among them TRBV6-2 and TRBV6-3, were excluded.

The CDR3 consists of 14 residues. Germline values: CDR1 MNHNY, CDR2 SVGAGI (reference sequence). V was trimmed by 6 bases and J by 8 bases, leaving 14 bases between them. The clonotype comes from a female donor in good health and CMV-seropositive. V usage is TRBV6-6 and J usage is TRBJ1-6; a possible D gene is TRBD1 (5 bases). The sequenced sample was PBMCs. The CDR3: CASRVEGWDSPLHF. The DNA of the CDR3 is TGTGCCAGCAGGGTGGAGGGGTGGGATTCACCCCTCCACTTT.